A single sample gave rise to the 14 T cell receptor beta chains below, sequenced in a study of T cell repertoires in cytomegalovirus infection. TCRdb independently ran MiXCR on the reads; one entry per CDR3 protein. The sample has approximately 89,000 distinct CDR3 sequences; 20% to 30% are singletons. The antigens for these receptors are not known. Sequences were derived from CD8+ T cells from cultured PBMCs, sampled from culture after CMV antigen stimulation. The source is a human donor in good health (CMV status not recorded). Some clones in this sample may be carry-over from other donors' samples.

The table lists this clonotype with a count of one. J is TRBJ2-1 and V is TRBV30; no clear D gene. This CDR3 has 12 residues. V was cut by 2 bases and J by 4 bases, with 6 bases left in between. Germline CDR1 GTSNPN, CDR2 SVGIG (reference sequence). The DNA for the CDR3 is TGTGCCTGGAGTCTAGGGTACAATGAGCAGTTCTTC. This gives the protein CAWSLGYNEQFF.

This clonotype was counted at least ten times. The V and J genes are TRBV4-1 and TRBJ2-7; 12 bases map to TRBD2. Trimming at V came to 4 bases and at J to 5 bases, leaving 3 bases not matched to a gene. From germline, CDR1 is MGHRA and CDR2 YSYEKL. This CDR3 region has 14 residues. The CDR3 sequence is CASSPTSGSDEQYF. The CDR3 region has the DNA TGCGCCAGCAGCCCGACTAGCGGGAGCGACGAGCAGTACTTC.

V gene TRBV27 combines with J gene TRBJ2-1, with TRBD1 matching over 8 bases. The CDR3 totals 14 residues. Germline CDR1 is MNHEY and CDR2 is SMNVEV (reference sequence). V lost 5 bases to trimming and J lost 8 bases; unmatched junction nucleotides: 8. CDR3 protein: CASSAIQGEDEQFF. The CDR3 nucleotides are TGTGCCAGCAGTGCCATACAGGGGGAGGATGAGCAGTTCTTC.

V usage is TRBV12-3 or TRBV12-4 and J usage is TRBJ2-2; D gene ambiguous. This CDR3 contains 11 residues. The germline V and J ends were trimmed by 8 bases and 6 bases, with 7 bases remaining between them. The DNA for the CDR3 is TGTGCCAGCTCCACTGCCGGGGAGCTGTTTTTT. Translation: CASSTAGELFF.

This clonotype was seen ten or more times. The chain has TRBV7-9 and TRBJ2-7, with a tentative D call TRBD2 (6 bases). The CDR3 runs 13 residues. V lost 4 bases and J lost 7, with 14 bases in between. Germline-derived CDR1 and CDR2 are SEHNR and FQNEAQ (reference sequence). CDR3 nucleotides: TGTGCCAGCAGCTCGCAGTTGGGAGGAGAGCAGTACTTC. As protein: CASSSQLGGEQYF.

This clonotype was detected a few times. The chain recombines TRBV7-9 with TRBJ2-1; TRBD2 aligns across 11 bases. V lost 5 bases and J lost 7; bases outside the gene matches: 10. Germline-derived CDR1 and CDR2 are SEHNR and FQNEAQ (reference sequence). CDR3 length: 16 amino acids. The CDR3 nucleotides read TGTGCCAGCAGCCCCCGACTAGCGGGAACGGATAATGAGCAGTTCTTC. It codes for CASSPRLAGTDNEQFF.

The rearrangement joins TRBV6-1 to TRBJ2-7; D tentatively fits TRBD1 or TRBD2 (6 bases each). Between the trimmed V and J ends, which lost 6 bases and 5 bases, there was a span of 11 bases. CDR1 is MNHNS and CDR2 is SASEGT in the germline V gene. This CDR3 spans 12 amino acids. CDR3 loop: CASSPGGNEQYF. The CDR3 bases are TGTGCCAGCAGCCCCGGGGGCAACGAGCAGTACTTC.

This clonotype came up a few times. This chain links TRBV10-3 with TRBJ1-5; possibly TRBD1 for D (5 bases). V dropped 7 bases and J dropped 2 bases, with 15 bases sitting between them. The CDR3 is made up of 15 amino acids. Germline V lookup: CDR1 ENHRY, CDR2 SYGVKD. The CDR3 sequence: CAIIPREFGNQPQHF. The CDR3 nucleotides are TGTGCCATCATTCCCAGGGAATTCGGCAATCAGCCCCAGCATTTT.

The rearrangement links TRBV20-1 to TRBJ2-1; D remains unclear. The V and J ends lost 2 bases and 6 bases respectively, with 14 bases between them. The germline V gene encodes CDR1 DFQATT and CDR2 SNEGSKA (reference sequence). The CDR3 length is 14 residues. As DNA, the CDR3 is TGCAGTGCTAGAAAAGATTATTTTATCAATGAGCAGTTCTTC. Translation gives CSARKDYFINEQFF.

This clonotype has just a few counts. This sequence joins TRBV28 and TRBJ1-6; D uncertain. The CDR3 consists of 13 residues. Germline-derived CDR1 and CDR2 are MDHEN and SYDVKM. The CDR3 reads CASVSSYNSPLHF. Here the CDR3 DNA reads TGTGCTAGTGTTAGCTCCTATAATTCACCCCTCCACTTT. Filled out from reference TRBV28 and TRBJ1-6, the complete variable domain reads DVKVTQSSRYLVKRTGEKVFLECVQDMDHENMFWYRQDPGLGLRLIYFSYDVKMKEKGDIPEGYSVSREKKERFSLILESASTNQTSMYLCASVSSYNSPLHFGNGTRLTVT.

This clonotype was counted at least ten times. The J gene is TRBJ2-1, the V gene TRBV19; a weak D match, TRBD2 (6 bases). The CDR3 contains 17 residues. CDR1 is LNHDA and CDR2 is SQIVND in the germline V gene (reference sequence). Trimming pared 3 bases from V and 0 bases from J, leaving 15 bases between. Written as DNA, the CDR3 is TGTGCCAGTAGTATTTCCCTAGGGACTTCCTCCTACAATGAGCAGTTCTTC. It specifies CASSISLGTSSYNEQFF.

This clonotype showed up just a few times. The chain combines TRBV6-4 with TRBJ2-3; TRBD1 or TRBD2 may be the D gene (5 bases each). The V gene lost 0 bases and the J gene lost 1 base, with 5 bases spanning the gap. The CDR3 runs 14 residues. Looked up from germline, CDR1 is MRHNA and CDR2 is SNTAGT. The CDR3 nucleotides read TGTGCCAGCAGTGACTCGGGGGGCACAGATACGCAGTATTTT. It is translated as CASSDSGGTDTQYF.

This clonotype was observed a few times. This chain uses TRBV27 with TRBJ1-6, with a weak D call TRBD1 (5 bases). V was trimmed by 6 bases and J by 5 bases, leaving 8 bases between them. The CDR3 is made up of 13 amino acids. CDR1 is MNHEY and CDR2 is SMNVEV in the germline V gene (reference sequence). DNA of the CDR3: TGTGCCAGCAGGGGGGAGAATAATTCACCCCTCCACTTT. It encodes CASRGENNSPLHF.

There are a few counts of this clonotype. This chain links TRBV27 with TRBJ1-6; 11 nucleotides line up with TRBD1. With 5 bases clipped from V and 9 bases from J, the junction kept 6 bases outside the gene matches. CDR1 is MNHEY, CDR2 SMNVEV, per germline (reference sequence). The CDR3 runs 15 residues. The CDR3 here is CASSAGQGAGSPLHF. Written as DNA, the CDR3 is TGTGCCAGCAGTGCCGGACAGGGGGCGGGTTCACCCCTCCACTTT.